Below, one T cell receptor beta chain is given with its context. A single count supports this clone. The antigen it binds to is not known. Nothing much larger sits one base from this clone, and base qualities are not available. The sample is drawn from a study of early stage breast cancer tumors (dated by TCRdb to 2016 to 2017). In terms of the full investigation: Of the 15 to 20 invasive breast tumors, some twelve were found to be estrogen receptor-positive, progesterone receptor-positive and HER2-negative. The samples as a whole yielded under 3,500,000 detected templates, corresponding to over a million unique clonotypes. Of the roughly twelve ER+/PR+/HER2- tumors, eight were classified as invasive ductal carcinomas and four as invasive lobular carcinomas. On average, each sample got 9 to 10-fold read coverage.

The study profiled bulk TCR beta-chain repertoires in matched peripheral blood, tumor and adjacent normal breast tissue taken from over 15 patients with early-stage breast cancer. Before surgery, roughly 5-11 mL of whole blood was collected in EDTA tubes and processed within 2 hours. Ficoll-Paque centrifugation in SepMate-50 tubes was used to isolate peripheral blood mononuclear cells. PBMCs were cryopreserved in aliquots of 2 to 4 million cells in 90% FBS with roughly 10% DMSO and kept in liquid nitrogen. Genomic DNA was extracted with the Qiagen AllPrep DNA/RNA Mini kit. Every sample was amplified as two independent genomic DNA replicates, using roughly 0.45 ug for blood and around 1.5 ug for tumor or normal breast. Following the manufacturer's instructions, the ImmunoSeq Intro kit was used to carry out TCRB sequencing on genomic DNA. Multiplex PCR was run for roughly 31 cycles using proprietary primers and spike-in control sequences for absolute quantification. An 87-bp fragment spanning the CDR3 and flanking V and J genes was sequenced with single-end 150-bp reads. Seven samples, with two replicates for each sample, were multiplexed per lane of an Illumina MiSeq using version 3.0 chemistry. The paper's data handling went like this. Raw data were processed by the vendor's proprietary pipeline, with both replicates merged into one result per sample. A clonotype was defined as productive rearrangements that share the same V-gene family, CDR3 amino acid sequence and J-gene segment. Clonality was computed as 1 minus the normalized Shannon entropy (Pielou evenness) of TCRB abundances. T cell density was estimated by dividing total templates by the number of input cells inferred from the DNA input amount. Recon, run with its default parameters, was used to estimate overall repertoire diversity and clonality. Tumor-enriched clonotypes were defined as having over 0.1% abundance in tumor and at least 32-fold higher abundance than in normal breast. The immuneACCESS repertoire file appears here via TCRdb, limited to in-frame rearrangements. These files lack a portion of the clones; in checked studies, under half of the deficit traces to unresolved V genes, and the cause of the others is not known. V, J and clone size were drawn from that table, and D and trimming were deduced from the DNA. The sample includes tens of thousands of clones, with roughly three quarters observed a single time. The ten biggest clones cover 3% to 3.5% of the sample.

What the study reported, not specific to this receptor: Sequencing bulk genomic DNA from unsorted cells could not capture chain pairing or functional markers like CD4, CD8 and FOXP3. Repertoires from blood and normal breast were more alike than repertoires from blood and tumor, and in about 85% of the 16 patients, comparing each tissue with blood separated tumor from normal. Compared with adjacent normal breast tissue, tumors had higher clonality and roughly 2.5-fold greater T cell density. Because the cohort was small, analysis by tumor subtype was not possible. Enriched TCRB sequences shared across patients were found to be mostly commonly generated sequences that were unlikely to play an important role in the tumor microenvironment.

According to the germline V gene (reference sequence), CDR1 reads MNHNY and CDR2 reads SVGAGI. From its cysteine to its phenylalanine, the CDR3 spans 14 amino acids. Kept here is only the CDR3 DNA, which spans 42 bases and is read in frame from base 1. Relative to germline, V is 1 base shorter and J is 0 bases shorter, with 7 bases between their ends. Sequencing was done on a sample of blood. The TCR was taken from a person between 60 and 70 years old with breast cancer. The sequence is built from TRBV6-6 and TRBJ2-7; the D gene assignment is ambiguous. The CDR3 protein: CASSYFPDSYEQYF. The bases read TGTGCCAGCAGTTACTTCCCAGACTCCTACGAGCAGTACTTC.